This T cell receptor beta chain was sequenced in a study of blood T cell repertoires in COVID-19. Sequenced by immunoSEQ multiplex PCR; TCRdb stores in-frame clones only, minus some. The repertoire holds approximately 68,000 clones, with about 83% as singletons. Trimming removed 2 bases at V and 9 bases at J, with 11 bases between. CDR1 LNHDA and CDR2 SQIVND come from the germline V gene (reference sequence). This CDR3 spans 14 amino acids. Sequencing used peripheral blood. The rearrangement joins TRBV19 to TRBJ1-6; tentative D call: TRBD1 (5 bases). This receptor was obtained from a woman aged 55-70 years with acute or convalescent COVID-19. The CDR3 DNA sequence: TGTGCCAGTAGTATACGGACAAGCACTTCACCCCTCCACTTT. Its translation: CASSIRTSTSPLHF.